What follows is one TCR beta chain and its context. Its antigen is not identified. This sample stems from a study of shared clonotypes between healthy human individuals. Generated by immunoSEQ multiplex PCR, the TCRdb table keeps only in-frame clones and is missing some. The sample lists 1,500,000 or so clones, approximately 98.5% occurring once. Study observations and caveats: Clonotypes shared by all four donors outscored non-shared clonotypes in generation probability. In general, naive subsets displayed greater estimated richness than memory subsets did.

Per germline, CDR1 MDHEN and CDR2 SYDVKM. The CDR3 has 18 amino acids. Trimming took off 4 bases at V and 4 bases at J, with 24 bases between the two ends. The sequencing input was naive CD4+ T cells sorted from blood. Subset defined: CD45RA+ positively selected. The V and J genes are TRBV28 and TRBJ2-3; D is tentatively TRBD1 or TRBD2 (5 bases each). The source of this sequence is a man aged 25-45 years in good health. CDR3 amino acids: CASSSPLGRPRGADTQYF. CDR3 in DNA: TGTGCCAGCAGTTCCCCCCTTGGTCGGCCTCGGGGCGCAGATACGCAGTATTTT.